This TCR beta chain was recorded in a study of T-cell reconstitution after alpha-beta-depleted transplantation in children. Molecular barcoding with unique molecular identifiers was used for the TCRbeta library. MiXCR, run by TCRdb on the PCR reads, gives a single entry per CDR3 protein. The sample shows about 230,000 distinct CDR3 sequences, about 8.8% of them seen only once. There are 15 residues in the CDR3. V lost 5 bases to trimming and J lost 3 bases; unmatched junction nucleotides: 6. CDR1 PRHDT and CDR2 FYEKMQ come from the germline V gene (reference sequence). The chain has TRBV13 and TRBJ2-7; 11 bases align to TRBD2. The receptor was derived from a human donor who donated a stem cell graft to a child with SCID. Here the sequenced sample was PBMCs from the stem cell graft donor, taken from the stem cell graft. The CDR3 region is CASSPGLAVFYEQYF. CDR3 sequence (DNA): TGTGCCAGCAGCCCGGGACTAGCGGTATTCTACGAGCAGTACTTC.